A selection of T cell receptor beta chains follows, all from one sample in a study of blood T cell repertoires in COVID-19. Assay used: immunoSEQ multiplex PCR; TCRdb lists only in-frame clones, some missing. The data contain 300,000 to 450,000 clones, about 89% of them singletons. Sequencing input: peripheral blood. The receptors shown here come from a woman aged 55-70 years with COVID-19, enrolled during active disease. CDR3s include the opening cysteine and the closing phenylalanine or tryptophan. The order of the fields is J gene, D gene, clone size, V gene, CDR3 protein, CDR3 DNA. The D gene is left open where the match is weak. A clone size is listed for some rows: how often the clone was seen (once, few, many), or a class if it is expanded.

j_gene: TRBJ1-1
d_gene: TRBD1
abundance: -
v_gene: TRBV5-1
CDR3aa: CASSLGPHRGTDTEAFF
CDR3nt: TGCGCCAGCAGCTTGGGACCCCACAGGGGAACAGACACTGAAGCTTTCTTT

j_gene: TRBJ2-5
d_gene: -
abundance: -
v_gene: TRBV11-2
CDR3aa: CASSLATAQGQETQYF
CDR3nt: TGTGCCAGCAGCTTAGCCACAGCCCAGGGCCAAGAGACCCAGTACTTC

j_gene: TRBJ1-1
d_gene: -
abundance: -
v_gene: TRBV6-5
CDR3aa: CASSYALQGSSEAFF
CDR3nt: TGTGCCAGCAGTTACGCTTTACAGGGAAGTTCTGAAGCTTTCTTT

j_gene: TRBJ2-2
d_gene: -
abundance: -
v_gene: TRBV4-2
CDR3aa: CASSQAPNTGELFF
CDR3nt: TGTGCCAGCAGCCAAGCCCCTAACACCGGGGAGCTGTTTTTT

j_gene: TRBJ2-7
d_gene: -
abundance: -
v_gene: TRBV9
CDR3aa: CASSVGGGHRLYEQYF
CDR3nt: TGTGCCAGCAGCGTAGGAGGGGGACACCGACTCTACGAGCAGTACTTC

j_gene: TRBJ1-1
d_gene: -
abundance: -
v_gene: TRBV7-8
CDR3aa: CASSAWTDPYTEAFF
CDR3nt: TGTGCCAGCAGCGCCTGGACAGACCCTTACACTGAAGCTTTCTTT

j_gene: TRBJ2-5
d_gene: TRBD1
abundance: -
v_gene: TRBV3-1/TRBV3-2
CDR3aa: CASSLRDRGYQETQYF
CDR3nt: TGTGCCAGCAGCCTGCGGGACAGGGGGTACCAAGAGACCCAGTACTTC

j_gene: TRBJ2-7
d_gene: -
abundance: -
v_gene: TRBV2
CDR3aa: CASRPGQSLLDEQYF
CDR3nt: TGTGCCAGCAGACCAGGACAGAGCCTCCTCGACGAGCAGTACTTC

j_gene: TRBJ2-1
d_gene: -
abundance: once
v_gene: TRBV5-1
CDR3aa: CASSLNRNEQFF
CDR3nt: TGCGCCAGCAGCTTGAACAGAAATGAGCAGTTCTTC

j_gene: TRBJ1-3
d_gene: -
abundance: -
v_gene: TRBV6-5
CDR3aa: CASSPLGRRNTIYF
CDR3nt: TGTGCCAGCAGTCCCCTCGGCAGGAGAAACACCATATATTTT

j_gene: TRBJ1-6
d_gene: -
abundance: -
v_gene: TRBV27
CDR3aa: CASSIVVRNSPLHF
CDR3nt: TGTGCCAGCTCGATCGTCGTCAGGAATTCACCCCTCCACTTT

j_gene: TRBJ2-1
d_gene: TRBD1
abundance: -
v_gene: TRBV29-1
CDR3aa: CSVRGQGAGEQFF
CDR3nt: TGCAGCGTTAGGGGACAGGGGGCGGGTGAGCAGTTCTTC

j_gene: TRBJ2-3
d_gene: -
abundance: -
v_gene: TRBV7-2
CDR3aa: CASSLESGFTDTQYF
CDR3nt: TGTGCCAGCAGCTTGGAGAGCGGATTCACAGATACGCAGTATTTT

j_gene: TRBJ2-7
d_gene: TRBD1
abundance: -
v_gene: TRBV5-1
CDR3aa: CASSLAGQGFYEQYF
CDR3nt: TGCGCCAGCAGCCTTGCGGGACAGGGTTTCTACGAGCAGTACTTC

j_gene: TRBJ1-2
d_gene: TRBD1
abundance: -
v_gene: TRBV27
CDR3aa: CASSSGQGAFFDGYTF
CDR3nt: TGTGCCAGCAGTTCCGGACAGGGGGCCTTCTTTGACGGCTACACCTTC

j_gene: TRBJ1-2
d_gene: TRBD1
abundance: -
v_gene: TRBV5-1
CDR3aa: CASSGGQRYGYTF
CDR3nt: TGCGCCAGCAGCGGGGGACAGCGATATGGCTACACCTTC

j_gene: TRBJ1-1
d_gene: -
abundance: -
v_gene: TRBV3-1/TRBV3-2
CDR3aa: CASSPDRSTEAFF
CDR3nt: TGTGCCAGCAGTCCGGACAGAAGCACTGAAGCTTTCTTT

j_gene: TRBJ2-2
d_gene: TRBD2
abundance: -
v_gene: TRBV5-4
CDR3aa: CASSLGGLAGVATGELFF
CDR3nt: TGTGCCAGCAGCTTGGGTGGACTAGCGGGGGTCGCCACCGGGGAGCTGTTTTTT

j_gene: TRBJ2-1
d_gene: TRBD1
abundance: once
v_gene: TRBV7-3
CDR3aa: CASRRDRGLWNEQFF
CDR3nt: TGTGCCAGCAGAAGGGACAGGGGATTATGGAATGAGCAGTTCTTC

j_gene: TRBJ1-1
d_gene: TRBD1
abundance: -
v_gene: TRBV30
CDR3aa: CAWIGDSTEAFF
CDR3nt: TGTGCCTGGATCGGGGACAGCACTGAAGCTTTCTTT

j_gene: TRBJ2-7
d_gene: TRBD1
abundance: -
v_gene: TRBV5-5
CDR3aa: CASSLVTGTGSYEQYF
CDR3nt: TGTGCCAGCAGCTTGGTTACCGGGACAGGTTCCTACGAGCAGTACTTC

j_gene: TRBJ1-3
d_gene: TRBD1
abundance: -
v_gene: TRBV5-4
CDR3aa: CASSRTGVTGNTIYF
CDR3nt: TGTGCCAGCAGCAGGACAGGGGTGACGGGAAACACCATATATTTT

j_gene: TRBJ1-6
d_gene: -
abundance: -
v_gene: TRBV2
CDR3aa: CASSAWGRGSPLHF
CDR3nt: TGTGCCAGCAGTGCTTGGGGGCGAGGTTCACCCCTCCACTTT

j_gene: TRBJ2-1
d_gene: -
abundance: -
v_gene: TRBV13
CDR3aa: CASSLDGSSYNEQFF
CDR3nt: TGTGCCAGCAGCTTAGACGGGAGCTCCTACAATGAGCAGTTCTTC

j_gene: TRBJ2-5
d_gene: TRBD2
abundance: -
v_gene: TRBV9
CDR3aa: CASSLRGAGGETQYF
CDR3nt: TGTGCCAGCAGCCTCAGAGGGGCGGGAGGAGAGACCCAGTACTTC

j_gene: TRBJ2-2
d_gene: -
abundance: -
v_gene: TRBV5-1
CDR3aa: CASSGASVGGELFF
CDR3nt: TGCGCCAGCAGTGGGGCTAGCGTCGGCGGGGAGCTGTTTTTT

j_gene: TRBJ2-1
d_gene: TRBD2
abundance: -
v_gene: TRBV7-3
CDR3aa: CASSLSSLAGGQDEQFF
CDR3nt: TGTGCCAGCAGCTTATCTTCCCTAGCGGGGGGTCAAGATGAGCAGTTCTTC

j_gene: TRBJ1-5
d_gene: -
abundance: -
v_gene: TRBV12-5
CDR3aa: CASGPSWQSNQPQHF
CDR3nt: TGTGCTAGTGGGCCTAGTTGGCAGTCCAATCAGCCCCAGCATTTT

j_gene: TRBJ1-6
d_gene: -
abundance: -
v_gene: TRBV28
CDR3aa: CASSTGMIMGSPLHF
CDR3nt: TGTGCCAGCAGCACAGGGATGATAATGGGGTCACCCCTCCACTTT

j_gene: TRBJ1-4
d_gene: TRBD1
abundance: -
v_gene: TRBV10-3
CDR3aa: CAISGPGQGEKLFF
CDR3nt: TGTGCCATCAGTGGGCCGGGACAGGGAGAAAAACTGTTTTTT

j_gene: TRBJ2-7
d_gene: -
abundance: few
v_gene: TRBV5-1
CDR3aa: CASSLAGSLEQYF
CDR3nt: TGCGCCAGCAGCTTGGCCGGGAGTCTCGAGCAGTACTTC

j_gene: TRBJ1-5
d_gene: -
abundance: -
v_gene: TRBV19
CDR3aa: CASSMRILNQPQHF
CDR3nt: TGTGCCAGTAGTATGCGGATACTCAATCAGCCCCAGCATTTT

j_gene: TRBJ2-2
d_gene: -
abundance: -
v_gene: TRBV30
CDR3aa: CAWRGGNTGELFF
CDR3nt: TGTGCCTGGAGAGGAGGGAACACCGGGGAGCTGTTTTTT

j_gene: TRBJ2-3
d_gene: TRBD1
abundance: -
v_gene: TRBV5-1
CDR3aa: CASSLIQGARDTQYF
CDR3nt: TGCGCCAGCAGCTTGATACAGGGGGCAAGAGATACGCAGTATTTT

j_gene: TRBJ2-7
d_gene: TRBD2
abundance: -
v_gene: TRBV9
CDR3aa: CASSVTTSGYEQYF
CDR3nt: TGTGCCAGCAGCGTAACGACTAGCGGCTACGAGCAGTACTTC

j_gene: TRBJ2-7
d_gene: -
abundance: -
v_gene: TRBV7-2
CDR3aa: CASSLSARPTSYEQYF
CDR3nt: TGTGCCAGCAGCTTATCTGCACGCCCTACCTCCTACGAGCAGTACTTC

j_gene: TRBJ1-3
d_gene: -
abundance: once
v_gene: TRBV6-5
CDR3aa: CASKRDLLSGNTIYF
CDR3nt: TGTGCCAGCAAGAGGGATCTCCTCTCTGGAAACACCATATATTTT

j_gene: TRBJ1-2
d_gene: -
abundance: -
v_gene: TRBV5-8
CDR3aa: CASSYLWGHEDYGYTF
CDR3nt: TGTGCCAGCAGTTATCTGTGGGGACATGAGGACTATGGCTACACCTTC

j_gene: TRBJ1-5
d_gene: -
abundance: -
v_gene: TRBV7-9
CDR3aa: CASTLGGGDQPQHF
CDR3nt: TGTGCCAGCACCCTCGGGGGAGGGGACCAGCCCCAGCATTTT

j_gene: TRBJ1-1
d_gene: -
abundance: -
v_gene: TRBV20-1
CDR3aa: CSPVPEAFF
CDR3nt: TGCAGTCCGGTCCCTGAAGCTTTCTTT

j_gene: TRBJ2-3
d_gene: TRBD2
abundance: -
v_gene: TRBV7-3
CDR3aa: CASSRGGRGTDTQYF
CDR3nt: TGTGCCAGCAGCCGCGGGGGGAGAGGCACAGATACGCAGTATTTT

j_gene: TRBJ2-1
d_gene: TRBD2
abundance: -
v_gene: TRBV6-1
CDR3aa: CASSDSGGEQFF
CDR3nt: TGTGCCAGCAGTGATAGCGGGGGAGAGCAGTTCTTC

j_gene: TRBJ2-1
d_gene: TRBD2
abundance: -
v_gene: TRBV3-1/TRBV3-2
CDR3aa: CASSQDATSRGEQFF
CDR3nt: TGTGCCAGCAGCCAAGACGCGACTAGCAGAGGTGAGCAGTTCTTC

j_gene: TRBJ2-1
d_gene: TRBD2
abundance: once
v_gene: TRBV18
CDR3aa: CASSQGLGISYNEQFF
CDR3nt: TGTGCCAGCTCTCAGGGACTAGGGATCTCCTACAATGAGCAGTTCTTC

j_gene: TRBJ1-2
d_gene: TRBD1
abundance: -
v_gene: TRBV7-8
CDR3aa: CASSSDRGHPPNYGYTF
CDR3nt: TGTGCCAGCAGCTCCGACAGGGGGCATCCTCCTAACTATGGCTACACCTTC

j_gene: TRBJ1-3
d_gene: -
abundance: -
v_gene: TRBV9
CDR3aa: CASSPSPERAGLAGNTIYF
CDR3nt: TGTGCCAGCAGCCCTTCCCCCGAGAGGGCAGGTCTTGCTGGAAACACCATATATTTT

j_gene: TRBJ2-6
d_gene: TRBD1
abundance: -
v_gene: TRBV3-1/TRBV3-2
CDR3aa: CASSPLPSLSTGGSSGANVLTF
CDR3nt: TGTGCCAGCAGCCCTCTCCCCTCCCTTTCGACAGGGGGTAGCTCTGGGGCCAACGTCCTGACTTTC

j_gene: TRBJ1-6
d_gene: -
abundance: -
v_gene: TRBV4-1
CDR3aa: CASSQEGGAYNSPLHF
CDR3nt: TGCGCCAGCAGCCAGGAGGGAGGCGCCTATAATTCACCCCTCCACTTT

j_gene: TRBJ1-4
d_gene: -
abundance: -
v_gene: TRBV7-8
CDR3aa: CASSSRTNEKLFF
CDR3nt: TGTGCCAGCAGCTCGAGGACTAATGAAAAACTGTTTTTT

j_gene: TRBJ2-1
d_gene: TRBD2
abundance: many
v_gene: TRBV7-2
CDR3aa: CASSLARLAGLNEQFF
CDR3nt: TGTGCCAGCAGCTTAGCGAGGCTAGCGGGGCTTAATGAGCAGTTCTTC

j_gene: TRBJ1-2
d_gene: -
abundance: few
v_gene: TRBV7-9
CDR3aa: CASSLASGYGYTF
CDR3nt: TGTGCCAGCAGCTTAGCGTCAGGGTATGGCTACACCTTC

j_gene: TRBJ1-3
d_gene: TRBD1
abundance: -
v_gene: TRBV4-1
CDR3aa: CASSQDPTGGSSGNTIYF
CDR3nt: TGCGCCAGCAGCCAAGATCCCACAGGGGGGAGCTCTGGAAACACCATATATTTT

j_gene: TRBJ2-7
d_gene: -
abundance: -
v_gene: TRBV5-1
CDR3aa: CASSLSFSYEQYF
CDR3nt: TGCGCCAGCAGCTTGAGTTTTAGCTACGAGCAGTACTTC

j_gene: TRBJ2-1
d_gene: -
abundance: once
v_gene: TRBV7-9
CDR3aa: CASSSIDRYNEQFF
CDR3nt: TGTGCCAGCAGCTCTATCGACAGATACAATGAGCAGTTCTTC

j_gene: TRBJ2-2
d_gene: -
abundance: -
v_gene: TRBV4-1
CDR3aa: CASSQDGLAAGELFF
CDR3nt: TGCGCCAGCAGCCAAGATGGCCTAGCTGCCGGGGAGCTGTTTTTT

j_gene: TRBJ1-2
d_gene: TRBD1
abundance: -
v_gene: TRBV19
CDR3aa: CATSMASQGYYGYTF
CDR3nt: TGTGCCACCTCTATGGCCTCACAGGGGTATTATGGCTACACCTTC

j_gene: TRBJ2-5
d_gene: TRBD2
abundance: -
v_gene: TRBV5-1
CDR3aa: CASSPRVAGGRETQYF
CDR3nt: TGCGCCAGCAGCCCCCGGGTAGCGGGGGGGCGTGAGACCCAGTACTTC

j_gene: TRBJ1-1
d_gene: TRBD1
abundance: -
v_gene: TRBV2
CDR3aa: CASRQTGGSTDTEAFF
CDR3nt: TGTGCCAGCAGACAAACAGGGGGATCTACTGACACTGAAGCTTTCTTT

j_gene: TRBJ2-4
d_gene: TRBD2
abundance: -
v_gene: TRBV6-1
CDR3aa: CASSGKTAGGLTLAKNIQYF
CDR3nt: TGTGCCAGCAGTGGGAAAACAGCGGGGGGCCTTACATTAGCCAAAAACATTCAGTACTTC